Sequencing of this TCR beta chain was carried out in a study of blood T cells in healthy people across ages. Whole-study results and caveats: When set beside aged donors, long-lived donors presented more naive CD4+ cells and higher diversity. From one million sequenced T cells, diversity estimates were lower bounds.

The individuals who served as donors were healthy Caucasians living in Russia, aged roughly 6 to 95. Isolating PBMCs gave at least 7 million of these cells per sample. The use of a sample-barcoded 5' primer and a J-beta primer mix characterized a second PCR of roughly 6 to 11 cycles. One entry per CDR3 protein, called by TCRdb with MiXCR from the 5' RACE reads. The data show hundreds of thousands of distinct CDR3 sequences, about 21% seen once. V dropped 2 bases and J dropped 6; count of bases not matched to a gene: 5. Germline CDR1 is SQVTM and CDR2 is ANQGSEA. The CDR3 sequence is 14 residues long. This clonotype appeared a few times. What it binds is unknown.

The clonotype comes from a man aged 65-85 years in good health. The chain recombines TRBV29-1 with TRBJ2-2, with 8 bases that match TRBD1. The sequenced sample consisted of blood. CDR3 bases: TGCAGCGTTGAAACGGCAGGGGGCCCCGGGGAGCTGTTTTTT. Its protein product is CSVETAGGPGELFF.